These 20 T cell receptor beta chains originate from one sample sequenced in a study of Graves' ophthalmopathy and Graves' hyperthyroidism. RNA transcripts yielded amplified TCR beta CDR3 regions. The workflow started with a first-round RT-PCR run with HTBI primers and then moved on to a second-round multiplex PCR. MiXCR was run by TCRdb on the multiplex PCR reads, yielding one entry per CDR3 protein. This sample has a few hundred thousand distinct CDR3 sequences, with 15% found just once. The specimen sequenced was peripheral blood. Receptor source: a woman aged 18-29 years with stable Graves' hyperthyroidism.

This clonotype came up many times. The rearrangement joins TRBV6-1 to TRBJ1-2; the D gene is possibly TRBD1 (5 bases). Per germline, CDR1 MNHNS and CDR2 SASEGT. V was pared by 1 base and J by 8 bases, with 14 bases between. This CDR3 is built from 14 residues. CDR3 region: CASSEVRGFSGYTF. The CDR3, as DNA: TGTGCCAGCAGTGAAGTGAGGGGATTCAGCGGCTACACCTTC.

This clonotype showed up just a few times. This may be a read error, as it is one base from a much larger clone. The rearrangement links TRBV27 to TRBJ1-1; maybe TRBD1 (6 bases). Germline V lookup: CDR1 MNHEY, CDR2 SMNVEV (reference sequence). The CDR3 extends over 15 amino acids. CDR3 residues: CASSQSSERDTEACF. The CDR3 nucleotides are TGTGCCAGCAGCCAATCTTCCGAGAGGGACACTGAAGCTTGCTTT.

The sample holds many counts of this clonotype. The chain has TRBV11-1 and TRBJ1-3; D unclear. Between the trimmed V and J ends, which lost 11 bases and 4 bases, there was a span of 24 bases. CDR1 is SGHAT, CDR2 FQDESV, per germline (reference sequence). This CDR3 is built from 16 residues. The CDR3 DNA sequence: TGTGCCGGCCGCGGGCTAGGTACCGTCTCGGGAAACACCATATATTTT. This gives the protein CAGRGLGTVSGNTIYF. The full variable domain, rest sourced from reference TRBV11-1 and TRBJ1-3, is EAEVAQSPRYKITEKSQAVAFWCDPISGHATLYWYRQILGQGPELLVQFQDESVVDDSQLPKDRFSAERLKGVDSTLKIQPAELGDSAMYLCAGRGLGTVSGNTIYFGEGSWLTVV.

The chain links TRBV5-1 to TRBJ2-5; a possible D gene is TRBD1 (6 bases). The germline V and J ends were trimmed by 4 bases and 9 bases, with 22 bases remaining between them. Germline V gene sequence: CDR1 SGHRS, CDR2 YFSETQ. The CDR3 consists of 15 residues. The CDR3 is CASSDGQTTQQAQYF. Written as DNA, the CDR3 is TGCGCCAGCAGCGACGGACAGACCACCCAGCAGGCCCAGTACTTC.

In this sample, this clonotype turned up many times. The chain recombines TRBV11-3 with TRBJ1-1; D is uncertain. The CDR3 covers 13 residues. V was clipped by 2 bases and J by 5 bases, with 9 bases between them. The germline gives CDR1 SGHNT, CDR2 YENEEA. The CDR3 bases are TGTGCCAGCAGCTTACAGACCGGAACTGAAGCTTTCTTT. Protein sequence: CASSLQTGTEAFF.

Many counts were recorded for this clonotype. The rearrangement links TRBV27 to TRBJ1-5; no clear D gene. Germline CDR1 and CDR2: MNHEY and SMNVEV (reference sequence). The CDR3 runs 14 residues. V was shortened by 4 bases and J by 5 bases, with 12 bases between the two germline ends. The CDR3 DNA reads as TGTGCCAGCAGTTCCGGGTCGCTTTATCAGCCCCAGCATTTT. The encoded protein is CASSSGSLYQPQHF.

There are many counts of this clonotype. The V gene is TRBV12-3 or TRBV12-4, the J gene TRBJ1-1, with TRBD1 matching 7 bases. The ends lost 6 bases at V and 6 bases at J; junction bases unmatched: 7. CDR3 length equals 13 residues. In nucleotides, the CDR3 is TGTGCCAGCAGACCGGACAGGACCGCTGAAGCTTTCTTT. It yields the protein CASRPDRTAEAFF.

The sample holds many counts of this clonotype. The chain is built from TRBV12-3 or TRBV12-4 and TRBJ1-1; TRBD1 might be the D (6 bases). Between the trimmed V and J ends, which lost 3 bases and 6 bases, there was a span of 14 bases. The CDR3 totals 14 residues. The CDR3 loop reads CASSFGARGSEAFF. The CDR3 DNA follows: TGTGCCAGCAGTTTTGGGGCCAGGGGCTCTGAAGCTTTCTTT.

This clonotype occurred many times. V usage is TRBV18 and J usage is TRBJ2-5, with unresolved D. The CDR3 spans 15 residues. CDR1 is KGHSH and CDR2 is LQKENI in the germline V gene. Trimming took off 1 base at V and 5 bases at J, with 14 bases between the two ends. CDR3 residues: CASSPRATVTETQYF. The CDR3 DNA sequence: TGTGCCAGCTCACCACGGGCGACTGTCACTGAGACCCAGTACTTC.

There are many counts of this clonotype. This chain links TRBV29-1 with TRBJ1-2; 7 bases are shared with TRBD1. The CDR3 totals 13 residues. With V trimmed by 1 base and J by 3 bases, 2 bases remained unmatched. Germline V lookup: CDR1 SQVTM, CDR2 ANQGSEA. CDR3 region: CSVEAQGDYGYTF. CDR3 nucleotide sequence: TGCAGCGTTGAAGCTCAGGGGGACTATGGCTACACCTTC.

Many counts were recorded for this clonotype. The chain employs TRBV11-2 and TRBJ1-1, with D maybe TRBD1 (6 bases). The germline V gene has CDR1 SGHAT and CDR2 FQNNGV. The germline V and J ends were trimmed by 0 bases and 4 bases, with 6 bases remaining between them. There are 13 residues in the CDR3. The CDR3 is CASSLEGGTEAFF. The CDR3 DNA sequence: TGTGCCAGCAGCTTAGAAGGGGGCACTGAAGCTTTCTTT.

This clonotype was recorded many times. DNA of the CDR3: TGTGCCAGCAGCCCCGGACAGATCCTTGGGGAAAACATTCAGTACTTC. Translated, it gives CASSPGQILGENIQYF. The rearrangement links TRBV11-3 to TRBJ2-4; tentative D call: TRBD1 (6 bases). Germline V gives CDR1 SGHNT, CDR2 YENEEA. CDR3 length equals 16 residues. V gave up 5 bases and J gave up 5 bases, with 19 bases separating them.

This chain links TRBV6-2 or TRBV6-3 with TRBJ1-1; 8 bases line up with TRBD1. Germline trimming cut 5 bases from V and 5 bases from J; bases unmatched to any gene: 7. Germline V gene sequence: CDR1 MNHEY, CDR2 SVGEGT. This CDR3 comprises 14 residues. The CDR3 loop reads CASSRSRGQTEAFF. The CDR3 coding sequence is TGTGCCAGCAGTCGGTCCAGGGGGCAGACTGAAGCTTTCTTT.

This clonotype was seen many times. V usage is TRBV11-2 and J usage is TRBJ1-1, with 9 positions matching TRBD1. Germline loops: CDR1 SGHAT, CDR2 FQNNGV. Trimming at V came to 2 bases and at J to 11 bases, leaving 3 bases not matched to a gene. There are 12 residues in the CDR3. CDR3 nucleotides: TGTGCCAGCAGCTTAAACGACAGGGGGGCTTTCTTT. This encodes CASSLNDRGAFF. Full variable domain (remainder filled in from reference TRBV11-2 and TRBJ1-1): EAGVAQSPRYKIIEKRQSVAFWCNPISGHATLYWYQQILGQGPKLLIQFQNNGVVDDSQLPKDRFSAERLKGVDSTLKIQPAKLEDSAVYLCASSLNDRGAFFGQGTRLTVV.

The rearrangement links TRBV6-1 to TRBJ1-1, with TRBD1 matching over 7 bases. Germline CDR1 is MNHNS and CDR2 is SASEGT. Germline trimming cut 6 bases from V and 10 bases from J; bases unmatched to any gene: 11. This CDR3 region has 13 residues. The CDR3 DNA reads TGTGCCAGCAGCCATGACAGGGACACGGCAGCTTTCTTT. It codes for CASSHDRDTAAFF.

This clonotype was seen a few times. The J gene is TRBJ1-2, the V gene TRBV4-1; D unresolved. The CDR3 has 14 residues. Germline V gene data show CDR1 as MGHRA and CDR2 as YSYEKL. V was clipped by 0 bases and J by 6 bases, with 11 bases between them. CDR3 nucleotide sequence: TGCGCCAGCAGCCAAGATCGGGGTTATGATGGCTACACCTTC. Translating it yields CASSQDRGYDGYTF.

The table lists this clonotype with a few counts. This chain connects TRBV11-2 to TRBJ2-2; a weak D match, TRBD1 (5 bases). Germline-derived CDR1 and CDR2 are SGHAT and FQNNGV. With 4 bases removed from V and 0 bases from J, the gap between germline ends came to 15 bases. The CDR3 is 17 amino acids. The CDR3 DNA sequence: TGTGCCAGCAGCTCCCCCAGGGCAGTCTCGAACACCGGGGAGCTGTTTTTT. Translating it yields CASSSPRAVSNTGELFF. Complete variable domain (other parts from reference TRBV11-2 and TRBJ2-2): EAGVAQSPRYKIIEKRQSVAFWCNPISGHATLYWYQQILGQGPKLLIQFQNNGVVDDSQLPKDRFSAERLKGVDSTLKIQPAKLEDSAVYLCASSSPRAVSNTGELFFGEGSRLTVL.

At least ten counts were recorded for this clonotype. This chain uses TRBV29-1 with TRBJ1-1, with D tentatively TRBD1 (6 bases). Trimming cost V 7 bases and J 6 bases, with 24 bases left between them. Germline V gives CDR1 SQVTM, CDR2 ANQGSEA. This CDR3 is 15 amino acids long. The CDR3, as DNA: TGCAGCGCATGCCACAGGGATCACGGGAGAGCTGAAGCTTTCTTT. This encodes CSACHRDHGRAEAFF.

Ten or more counts support this clonotype. The chain carries TRBV7-2 and TRBJ2-2; unclear D gene. V lost 2 bases and J 3 bases, leaving 7 bases between the germline ends. CDR3 length: 14 residues. Germline-derived CDR1 and CDR2 are SGHTA and FQGNSA. Here the CDR3 reads CASSLRVDTGELFF. The CDR3 region has the DNA TGTGCCAGCAGCTTACGGGTTGACACCGGGGAGCTGTTTTTT. The full variable domain, with the rest looked up from reference TRBV7-2 and TRBJ2-2, is GAGVSQSPSNKVTEKGKDVELRCDPISGHTALYWYRQSLGQGLEFLIYFQGNSAPDKSGLPSDRFSAERTGGSVSTLTIQRTQQEDSAVYLCASSLRVDTGELFFGEGSRLTVL.

This clonotype was seen only a few times. CDR3 sequence reads: CASSLIQVSYEQYF. The CDR3, as DNA: TGTGCCAGCAGCTTAATACAGGTCTCCTACGAGCAGTACTTC. The V and J genes are TRBV7-9 and TRBJ2-7, with a tentative D call TRBD1 (5 bases). The CDR3 runs to 14 residues. V was trimmed by 2 bases and J by 0 bases, leaving 8 bases between them. The germline gives CDR1 SEHNR, CDR2 FQNEAQ (reference sequence).